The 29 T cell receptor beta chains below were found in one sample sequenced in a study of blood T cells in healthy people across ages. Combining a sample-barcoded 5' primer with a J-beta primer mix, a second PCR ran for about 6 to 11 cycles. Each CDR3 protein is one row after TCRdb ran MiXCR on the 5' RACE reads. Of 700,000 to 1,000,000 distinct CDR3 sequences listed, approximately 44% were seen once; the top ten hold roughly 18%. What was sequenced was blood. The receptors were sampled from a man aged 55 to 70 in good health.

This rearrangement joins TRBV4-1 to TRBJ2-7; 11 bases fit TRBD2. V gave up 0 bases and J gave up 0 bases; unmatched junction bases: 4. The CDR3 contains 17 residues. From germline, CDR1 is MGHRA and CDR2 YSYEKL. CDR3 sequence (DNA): TGCGCCAGCAGCCAAGAACTAGCGGGGGCCGGCTCCTACGAGCAGTACTTC. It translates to CASSQELAGAGSYEQYF.

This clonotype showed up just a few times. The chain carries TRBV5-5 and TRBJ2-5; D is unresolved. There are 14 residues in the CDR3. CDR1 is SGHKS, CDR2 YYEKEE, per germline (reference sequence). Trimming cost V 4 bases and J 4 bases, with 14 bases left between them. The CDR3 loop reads CASSEDLPPETQYF. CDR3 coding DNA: TGTGCCAGCAGCGAGGACCTTCCCCCAGAGACCCAGTACTTC. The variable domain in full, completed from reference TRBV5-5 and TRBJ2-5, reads DAGVTQSPTHLIKTRGQQVTLRCSPISGHKSVSWYQQVLGQGPQFIFQYYEKEERGRGNFPDRFSARQFPNYSSELNVNALLLGDSALYLCASSEDLPPETQYFGPGTRLLVL.

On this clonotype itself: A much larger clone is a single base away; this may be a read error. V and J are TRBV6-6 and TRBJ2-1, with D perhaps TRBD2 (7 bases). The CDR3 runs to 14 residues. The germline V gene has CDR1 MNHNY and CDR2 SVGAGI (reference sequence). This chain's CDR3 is CASSHSRGGNEQFF. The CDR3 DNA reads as TGTGCCAGCAGTCACTCGAGGGGGGGAAATGAGCAGTTCTTC.

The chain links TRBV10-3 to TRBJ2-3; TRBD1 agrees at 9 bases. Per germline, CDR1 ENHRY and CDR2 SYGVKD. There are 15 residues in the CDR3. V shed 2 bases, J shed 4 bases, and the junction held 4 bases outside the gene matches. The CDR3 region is CAISERDRESDTQYF. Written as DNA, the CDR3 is TGTGCCATCAGTGAGAGGGACAGGGAGTCAGATACGCAGTATTTT.

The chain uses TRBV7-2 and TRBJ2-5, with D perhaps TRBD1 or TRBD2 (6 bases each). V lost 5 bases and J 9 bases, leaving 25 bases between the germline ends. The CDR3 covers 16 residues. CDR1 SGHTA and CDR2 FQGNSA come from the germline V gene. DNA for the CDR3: TGTGCCAGCAGCACGCGACTAGTGGGGGCCCGAGGGGCCCAGTACTTC. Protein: CASSTRLVGARGAQYF. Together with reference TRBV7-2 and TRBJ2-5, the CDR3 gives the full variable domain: GAGVSQSPSNKVTEKGKDVELRCDPISGHTALYWYRQSLGQGLEFLIYFQGNSAPDKSGLPSDRFSAERTGGSVSTLTIQRTQQEDSAVYLCASSTRLVGARGAQYFGPGTRLLVL.

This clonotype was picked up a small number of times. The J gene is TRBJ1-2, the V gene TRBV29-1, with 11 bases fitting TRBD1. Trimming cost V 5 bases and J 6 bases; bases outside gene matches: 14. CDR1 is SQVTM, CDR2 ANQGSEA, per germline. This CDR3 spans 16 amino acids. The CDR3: CSVRRTGGWTEDGYTF. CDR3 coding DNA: TGCAGCGTTAGACGGACAGGGGGCTGGACAGAGGATGGCTACACCTTC.

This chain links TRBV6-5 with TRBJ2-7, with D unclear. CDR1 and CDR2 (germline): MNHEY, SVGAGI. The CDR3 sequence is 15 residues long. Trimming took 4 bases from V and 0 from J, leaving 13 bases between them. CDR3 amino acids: CASSSTRPSSYEQYF. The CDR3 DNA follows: TGTGCCAGCAGTTCAACACGGCCCTCCTCCTACGAGCAGTACTTC.

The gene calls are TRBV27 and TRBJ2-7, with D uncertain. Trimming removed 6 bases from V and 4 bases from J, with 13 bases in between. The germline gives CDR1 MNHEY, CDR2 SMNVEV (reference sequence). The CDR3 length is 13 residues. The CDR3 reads CASSYGSGYEQYF. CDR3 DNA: TGTGCCAGCAGCTACGGGTCTGGGTACGAGCAGTACTTC.

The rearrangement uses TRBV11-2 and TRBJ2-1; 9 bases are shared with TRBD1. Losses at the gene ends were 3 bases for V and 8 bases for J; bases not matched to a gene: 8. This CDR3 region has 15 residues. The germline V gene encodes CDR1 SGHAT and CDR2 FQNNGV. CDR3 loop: CASSLGRTGVDEQFF. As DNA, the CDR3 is TGTGCCAGCAGCTTGGGAAGGACAGGGGTCGATGAGCAGTTCTTC.

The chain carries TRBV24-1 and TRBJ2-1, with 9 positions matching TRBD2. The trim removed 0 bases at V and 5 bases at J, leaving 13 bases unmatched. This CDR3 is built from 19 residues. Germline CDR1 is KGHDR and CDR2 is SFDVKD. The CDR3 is CATSDLKTSGPWGHNEQFF. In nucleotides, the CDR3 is TGTGCCACCAGTGATTTGAAGACTAGCGGTCCTTGGGGGCACAATGAGCAGTTCTTC.

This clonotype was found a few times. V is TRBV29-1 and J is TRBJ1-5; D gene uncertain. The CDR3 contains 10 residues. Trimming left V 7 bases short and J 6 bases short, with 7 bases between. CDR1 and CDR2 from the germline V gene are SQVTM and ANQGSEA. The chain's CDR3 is CSARGQPQHF. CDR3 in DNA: TGCAGCGCTCGGGGTCAGCCCCAGCATTTT.

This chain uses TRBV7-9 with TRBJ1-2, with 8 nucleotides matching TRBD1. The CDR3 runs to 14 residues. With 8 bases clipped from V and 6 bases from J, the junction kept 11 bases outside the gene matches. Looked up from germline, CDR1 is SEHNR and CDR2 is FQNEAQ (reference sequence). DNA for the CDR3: TGTGCCAGCGTTCAAGCGGGACAGGCAAATGGCTACACCTTC. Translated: CASVQAGQANGYTF.

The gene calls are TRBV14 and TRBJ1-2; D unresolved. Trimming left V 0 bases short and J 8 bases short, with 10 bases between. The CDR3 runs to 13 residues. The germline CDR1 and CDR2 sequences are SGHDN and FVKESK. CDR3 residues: CASSQDLTVGYTF. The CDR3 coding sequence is TGTGCCAGCAGCCAAGATCTCACAGTAGGCTACACCTTC.

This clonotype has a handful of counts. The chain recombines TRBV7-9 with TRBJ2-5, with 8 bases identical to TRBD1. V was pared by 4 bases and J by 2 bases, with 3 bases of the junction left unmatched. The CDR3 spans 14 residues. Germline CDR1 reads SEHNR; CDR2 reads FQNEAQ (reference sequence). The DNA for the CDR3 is TGTGCCAGCAGCTACGGACAGGGACAAGAGACCCAGTACTTC. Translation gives CASSYGQGQETQYF.

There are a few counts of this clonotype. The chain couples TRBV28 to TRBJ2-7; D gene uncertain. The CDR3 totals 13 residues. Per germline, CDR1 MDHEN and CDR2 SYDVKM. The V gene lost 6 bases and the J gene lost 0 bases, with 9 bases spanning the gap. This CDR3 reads CASRPASSYEQYF. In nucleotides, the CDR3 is TGTGCCAGCAGGCCTGCTAGCTCCTACGAGCAGTACTTC.

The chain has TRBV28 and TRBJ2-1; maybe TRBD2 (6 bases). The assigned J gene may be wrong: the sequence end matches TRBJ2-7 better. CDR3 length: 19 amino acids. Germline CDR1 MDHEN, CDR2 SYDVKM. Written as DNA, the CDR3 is TGTGCCAGCAGTCCCCGGGCATACGGGGGTCGAGGGATCCGCGGAGAGCAGTACTTC. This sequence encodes CASSPRAYGGRGIRGEQYF.

The CDR3 region has the DNA TGTGCCAGCAGGCAGGGGGCCAGCACCGGGGAGCTGTTTTTT. Its protein is CASRQGASTGELFF. The V call is TRBV6-1, the J call TRBJ2-2, with 8 bases matching TRBD1. The CDR3 runs 14 residues. Trimming took 6 bases from V and 4 from J; bases not matched to a gene: 4. Germline assignment: CDR1 MNHNS and CDR2 SASEGT.

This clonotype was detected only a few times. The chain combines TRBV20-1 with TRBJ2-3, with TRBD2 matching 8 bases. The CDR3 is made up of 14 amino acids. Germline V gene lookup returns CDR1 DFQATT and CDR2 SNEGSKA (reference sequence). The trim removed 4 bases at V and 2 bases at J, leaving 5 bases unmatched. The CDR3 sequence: CSANGRGVTDTQYF. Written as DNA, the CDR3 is TGCAGTGCTAACGGGCGGGGGGTCACAGATACGCAGTATTTT.

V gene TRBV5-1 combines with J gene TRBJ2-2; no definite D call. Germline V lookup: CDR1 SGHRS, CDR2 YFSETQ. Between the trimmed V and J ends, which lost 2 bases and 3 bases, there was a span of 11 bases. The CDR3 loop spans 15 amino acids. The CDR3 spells CASSFIVSDTGELFF. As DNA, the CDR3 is TGCGCCAGCAGCTTCATAGTCAGTGACACCGGGGAGCTGTTTTTT.

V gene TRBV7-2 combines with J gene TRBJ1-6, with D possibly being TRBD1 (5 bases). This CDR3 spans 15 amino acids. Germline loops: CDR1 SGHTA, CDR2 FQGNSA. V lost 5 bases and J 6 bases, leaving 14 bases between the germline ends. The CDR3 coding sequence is TGTGCCAGCAGCCGGCCGAGGGGCTTTAATTCACCCCTCCACTTT. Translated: CASSRPRGFNSPLHF.

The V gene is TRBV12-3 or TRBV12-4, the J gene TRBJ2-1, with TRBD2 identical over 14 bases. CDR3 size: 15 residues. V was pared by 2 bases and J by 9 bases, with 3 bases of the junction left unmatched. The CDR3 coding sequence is TGTGCCAGCAGTTTACGGACTAGCGGGGGGCGTGAGCAGTTCTTC. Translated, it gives CASSLRTSGGREQFF.

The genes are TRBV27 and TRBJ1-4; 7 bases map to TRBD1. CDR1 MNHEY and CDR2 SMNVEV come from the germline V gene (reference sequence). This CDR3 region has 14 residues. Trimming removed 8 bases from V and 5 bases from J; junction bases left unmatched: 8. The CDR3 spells CASRSTGRNEKLFF. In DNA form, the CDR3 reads TGTGCCAGCCGCTCGACAGGGAGGAATGAAAAACTGTTTTTT.

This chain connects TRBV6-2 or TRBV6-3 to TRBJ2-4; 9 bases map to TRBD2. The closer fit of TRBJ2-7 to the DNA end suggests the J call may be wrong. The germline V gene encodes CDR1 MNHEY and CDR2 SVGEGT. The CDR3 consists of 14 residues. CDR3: CASAPGLAGYEQYF. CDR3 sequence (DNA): TGTGCCAGCGCCCCGGGACTAGCTGGGTACGAGCAGTACTTC.

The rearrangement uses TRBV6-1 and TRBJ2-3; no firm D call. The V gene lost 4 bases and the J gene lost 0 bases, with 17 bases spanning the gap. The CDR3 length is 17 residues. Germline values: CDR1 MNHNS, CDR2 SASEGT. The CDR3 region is CASSASPAADSTDTQYF. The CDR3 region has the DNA TGTGCCAGCAGTGCTTCTCCGGCAGCTGATAGCACAGATACGCAGTATTTT.

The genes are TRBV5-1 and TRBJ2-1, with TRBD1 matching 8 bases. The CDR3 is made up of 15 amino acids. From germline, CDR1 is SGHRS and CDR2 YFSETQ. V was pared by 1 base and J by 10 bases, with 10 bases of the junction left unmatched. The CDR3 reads CASSLNPGQVEEQFF. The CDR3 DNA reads TGCGCCAGCAGCTTGAATCCGGGACAGGTGGAAGAGCAGTTCTTC.

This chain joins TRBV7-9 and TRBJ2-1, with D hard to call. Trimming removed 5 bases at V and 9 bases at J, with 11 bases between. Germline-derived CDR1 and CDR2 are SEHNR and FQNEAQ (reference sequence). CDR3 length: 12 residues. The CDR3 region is CASSPTVVEQFF. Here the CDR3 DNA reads TGTGCCAGCAGCCCCACAGTGGTTGAGCAGTTCTTC.

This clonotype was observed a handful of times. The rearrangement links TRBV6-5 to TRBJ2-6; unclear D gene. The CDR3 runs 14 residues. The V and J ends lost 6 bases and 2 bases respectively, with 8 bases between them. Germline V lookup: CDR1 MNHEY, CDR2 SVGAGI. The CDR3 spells CASSRAAGANVLTF. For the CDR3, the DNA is TGTGCCAGCAGCCGGGCGGCTGGGGCCAACGTCCTGACTTTC.

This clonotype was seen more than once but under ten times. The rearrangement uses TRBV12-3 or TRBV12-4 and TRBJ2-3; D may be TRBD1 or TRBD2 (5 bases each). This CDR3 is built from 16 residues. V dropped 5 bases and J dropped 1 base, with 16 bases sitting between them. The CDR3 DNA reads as TGTGCCAGCAGTCGTGGGACGCTAAAAGGCACAGATACGCAGTATTTT. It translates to CASSRGTLKGTDTQYF.

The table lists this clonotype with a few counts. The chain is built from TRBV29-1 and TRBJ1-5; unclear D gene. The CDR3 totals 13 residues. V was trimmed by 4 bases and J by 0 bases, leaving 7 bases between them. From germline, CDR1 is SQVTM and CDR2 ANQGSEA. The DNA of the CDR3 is TGCAGCGTTGGCAGCAATAGCAATCAGCCCCAGCATTTT. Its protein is CSVGSNSNQPQHF.